This T cell receptor beta chain originates from a study of blood T cell repertoires in COVID-19. Across the whole study: Collection of acute and convalescent COVID-19 samples took place in the United States, Italy and Spain. PBMCs, B-cell-depleted T cells, or T cells were the source of the cDNA or gDNA that made up the material.

This clone came up once. This CDR3 comprises 14 residues. The germline V and J ends were trimmed by 4 bases and 3 bases, with 12 bases remaining between them. CDR1 and CDR2 from the germline V gene are SGHVS and FQNEAQ. Original methodology: How many nucleated cells were present was estimated from reference gene primer amplification. Data came from immunoSEQ multiplex PCR; TCRdb stores just in-frame clones and leaves some out. Clone size and V and J calls were adopted from that table, with D and trimming inferred from the DNA. This repertoire shows fewer than 300,000 clones, 70% to 75% found once; its top ten account for 3.3%.

Sequencing was carried out using peripheral blood. The clonotype was recovered from an elderly woman with acute or convalescent COVID-19. The rearrangement joins TRBV7-8 to TRBJ1-1; unclear D gene. The chain's CDR3 is CASSSRVGYTEAFF. CDR3 nucleotide sequence: TGTGCCAGCAGCTCGAGGGTAGGGTACACTGAAGCTTTCTTT. The full variable domain, completed using reference TRBV7-8 and TRBJ1-1, is GAGVSQSPRYKVAKRGQDVALRCDPISGHVSLFWYQQALGQGPEFLTYFQNEAQLDKSGLPSDRFFAERPEGSVSTLKIQRTQQEDSAVYLCASSSRVGYTEAFFGQGTRLTVV.